The T cell receptor (beta chain) under discussion was sequenced for a study of T cell responses to AZD1222 COVID-19 vaccine. A single count supports this clone. Repertoires were generated with immunoSEQ multiplex PCR, while TCRdb's copy carries only in-frame clones and drops some. The sample includes about 120,000 clones, around 87% seen only once; the top ten take 9% to 15%. The CDR3 has 17 residues. J was trimmed by 0 bases and V by 1 base; bases with no gene match: 8. Germline CDR1 is MGHRA and CDR2 is YSYEKL. The source of this sequence is an adult in good health. Source: peripheral blood, taken on day 0 of AZD1222 vaccination. The chain has TRBV4-1 and TRBJ2-7; TRBD1 agrees at 8 bases. Here the CDR3 reads CASSQVWAGGSSYEQYF. For the CDR3, the DNA is TGCGCCAGCAGCCAAGTTTGGGCAGGGGGCAGCTCCTACGAGCAGTACTTC.